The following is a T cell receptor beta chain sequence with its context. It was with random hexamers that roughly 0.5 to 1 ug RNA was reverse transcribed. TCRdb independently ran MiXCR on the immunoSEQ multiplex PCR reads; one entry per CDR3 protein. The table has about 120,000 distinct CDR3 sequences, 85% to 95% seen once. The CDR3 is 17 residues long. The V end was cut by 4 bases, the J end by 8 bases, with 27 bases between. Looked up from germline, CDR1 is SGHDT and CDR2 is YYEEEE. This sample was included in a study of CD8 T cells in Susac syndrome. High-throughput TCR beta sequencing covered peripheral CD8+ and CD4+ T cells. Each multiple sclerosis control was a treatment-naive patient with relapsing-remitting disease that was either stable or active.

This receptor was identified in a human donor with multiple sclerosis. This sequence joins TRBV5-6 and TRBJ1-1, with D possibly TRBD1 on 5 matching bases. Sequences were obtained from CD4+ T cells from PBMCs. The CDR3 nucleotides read TGTGCCAGCAGCCCACTCGGGGGGAGGAAGGACTCCCTCGAAGCTTTCTTT. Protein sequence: CASSPLGGRKDSLEAFF.